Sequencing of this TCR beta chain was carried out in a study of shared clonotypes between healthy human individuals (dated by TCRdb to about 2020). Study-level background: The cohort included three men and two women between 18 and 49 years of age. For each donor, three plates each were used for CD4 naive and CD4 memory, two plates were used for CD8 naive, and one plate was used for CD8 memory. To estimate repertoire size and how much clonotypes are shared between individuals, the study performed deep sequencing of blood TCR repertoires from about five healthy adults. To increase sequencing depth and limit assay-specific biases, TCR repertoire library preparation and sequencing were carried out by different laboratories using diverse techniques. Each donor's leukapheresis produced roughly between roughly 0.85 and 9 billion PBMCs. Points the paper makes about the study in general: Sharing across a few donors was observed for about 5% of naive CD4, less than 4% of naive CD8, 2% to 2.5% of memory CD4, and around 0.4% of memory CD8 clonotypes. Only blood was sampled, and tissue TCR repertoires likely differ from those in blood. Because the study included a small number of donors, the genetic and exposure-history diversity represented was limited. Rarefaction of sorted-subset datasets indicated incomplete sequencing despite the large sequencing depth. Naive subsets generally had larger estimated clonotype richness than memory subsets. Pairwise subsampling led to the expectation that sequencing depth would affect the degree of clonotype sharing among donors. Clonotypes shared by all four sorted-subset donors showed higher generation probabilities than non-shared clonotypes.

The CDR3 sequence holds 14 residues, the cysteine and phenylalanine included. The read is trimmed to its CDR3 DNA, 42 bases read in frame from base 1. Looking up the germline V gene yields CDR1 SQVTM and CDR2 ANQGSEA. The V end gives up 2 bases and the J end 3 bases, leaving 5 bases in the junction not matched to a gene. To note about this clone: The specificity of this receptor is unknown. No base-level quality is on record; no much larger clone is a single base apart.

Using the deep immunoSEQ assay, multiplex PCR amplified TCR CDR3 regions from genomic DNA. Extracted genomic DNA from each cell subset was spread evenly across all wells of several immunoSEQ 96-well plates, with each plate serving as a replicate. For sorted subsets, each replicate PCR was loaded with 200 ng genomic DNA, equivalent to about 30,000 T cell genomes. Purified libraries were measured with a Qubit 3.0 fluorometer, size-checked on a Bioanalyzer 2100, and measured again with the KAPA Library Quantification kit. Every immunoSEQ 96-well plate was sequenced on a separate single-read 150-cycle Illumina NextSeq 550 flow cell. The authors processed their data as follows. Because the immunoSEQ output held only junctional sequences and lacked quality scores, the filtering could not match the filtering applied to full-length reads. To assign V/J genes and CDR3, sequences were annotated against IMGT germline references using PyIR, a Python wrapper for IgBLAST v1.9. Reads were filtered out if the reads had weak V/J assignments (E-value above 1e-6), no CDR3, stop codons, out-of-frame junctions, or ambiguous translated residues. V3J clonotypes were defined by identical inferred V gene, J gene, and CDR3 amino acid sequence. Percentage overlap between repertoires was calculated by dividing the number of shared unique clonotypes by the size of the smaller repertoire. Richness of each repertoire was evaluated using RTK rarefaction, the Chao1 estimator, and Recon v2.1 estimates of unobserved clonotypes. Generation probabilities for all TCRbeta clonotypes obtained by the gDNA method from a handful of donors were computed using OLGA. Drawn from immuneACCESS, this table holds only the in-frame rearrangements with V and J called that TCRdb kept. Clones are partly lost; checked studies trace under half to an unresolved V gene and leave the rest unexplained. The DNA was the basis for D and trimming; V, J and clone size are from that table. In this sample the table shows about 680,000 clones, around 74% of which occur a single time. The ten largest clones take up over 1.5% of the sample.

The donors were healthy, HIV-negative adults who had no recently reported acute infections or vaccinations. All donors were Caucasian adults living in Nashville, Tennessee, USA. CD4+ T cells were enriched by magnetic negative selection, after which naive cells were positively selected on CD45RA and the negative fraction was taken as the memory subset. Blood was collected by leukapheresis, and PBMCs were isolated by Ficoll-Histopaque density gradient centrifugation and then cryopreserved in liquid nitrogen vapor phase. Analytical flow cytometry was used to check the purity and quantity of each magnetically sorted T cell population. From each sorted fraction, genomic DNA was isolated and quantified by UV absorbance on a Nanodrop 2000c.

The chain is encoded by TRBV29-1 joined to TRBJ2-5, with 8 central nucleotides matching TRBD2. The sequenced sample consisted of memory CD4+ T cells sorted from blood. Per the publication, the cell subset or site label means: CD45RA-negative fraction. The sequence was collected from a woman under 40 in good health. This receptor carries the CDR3 CSVERSSGKETQYF. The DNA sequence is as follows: TGCAGCGTTGAACGGAGTAGCGGGAAAGAGACCCAGTACTTC.